The 30 T cell receptor beta chains listed next were all sequenced from one sample in a study of T cells in Graves' hyperthyroidism and ophthalmopathy. RNA transcripts provided the source from which TCR beta CDR3 regions were amplified. HTBI primers were the set used in a first-round RT-PCR of the TCR CDR3. TCRdb reprocessed the multiplex PCR reads via MiXCR and lists one record per CDR3 protein. This sample has around 610,000 distinct CDR3 sequences; approximately 14% occur once, and the top ten carry 3.5% to 4.5%. Sequencing was done on a sample of blood. These receptors were taken from a woman aged 35 to 49 with Graves' ophthalmopathy.

At least ten counts were recorded for this clonotype. This chain joins TRBV28 and TRBJ1-1; 7 nucleotides align to TRBD1. V was clipped by 2 bases and J by 1 base; unmatched bases: 4. This CDR3 is built from 15 residues. The germline V gene encodes CDR1 MDHEN and CDR2 SYDVKM. CDR3 loop: CASSLNPGGNTEAFF. The CDR3 DNA reads as TGTGCCAGCAGTTTAAACCCAGGGGGGAACACTGAAGCTTTCTTT.

J is TRBJ1-3 and V is TRBV6-1; no reliable D call. The CDR3 loop spans 16 amino acids. Trimming took 2 bases from V and 0 from J, leaving 11 bases between them. Germline lookup yields CDR1 MNHNS and CDR2 SASEGT. CDR3 nucleotide sequence: TGTGCCAGCAGTGAATTACAGCTGGGCTCTGGAAACACCATATATTTT. Translation gives CASSELQLGSGNTIYF.

There are a few counts of this clonotype. The gene calls are TRBV11-1 and TRBJ2-7; possibly TRBD2 for D (5 bases). Germline V gene lookup returns CDR1 SGHAT and CDR2 FQDESV (reference sequence). The CDR3 covers 14 residues. V shed 1 base and J shed 7 bases, with 14 bases lying between them. The CDR3 reads CASSLVATRREQYF. CDR3 DNA: TGTGCCAGCAGCTTAGTAGCGACCAGGCGTGAGCAGTACTTC.

This clonotype showed up just a few times. This rearrangement joins TRBV10-3 to TRBJ2-7; maybe TRBD2 (6 bases). The ends were cut back, 8 bases at V and 0 bases at J, with 8 bases in the middle. Germline values: CDR1 ENHRY, CDR2 SYGVKD. This CDR3 contains 12 residues. CDR3 in DNA: TGTGCCATCGGGGACTTCTCCTACGAGCAGTACTTC. It codes for CAIGDFSYEQYF.

The chain is built from TRBV27 and TRBJ2-7, with D perhaps matching TRBD1 (6 bases). The CDR3 length is 14 residues. Trimming pared 2 bases from V and 2 bases from J, leaving 10 bases between. Germline CDR1 reads MNHEY; CDR2 reads SMNVEV (reference sequence). CDR3: CASSLGTRAYEQYF. CDR3 nucleotide sequence: TGTGCCAGCAGTTTAGGGACACGGGCCTACGAGCAGTACTTC.

V and J are TRBV20-1 and TRBJ2-7, with D tentatively TRBD2 (6 bases). Trimming cost V 0 bases and J 3 bases, with 15 bases left between them. The germline V gene encodes CDR1 DFQATT and CDR2 SNEGSKA (reference sequence). The CDR3 extends over 15 amino acids. CDR3 in amino acids: CSARELSGGNYEQYF. The CDR3 DNA reads as TGCAGTGCTAGAGAATTGAGCGGAGGGAACTACGAGCAGTACTTC.

This clonotype occurred a few times. The chain recombines TRBV2 with TRBJ2-2; 12 bases align to TRBD1. The V segment lost 2 bases and the J segment 6 bases; nucleotides outside the gene matches: 10. The CDR3 runs 18 residues. Germline V gene data show CDR1 as SNHLY and CDR2 as FYNNEI. CDR3 DNA sequence: TGTGCCAGCAGTGAACCCGGGACAGGGGGCGCGTCGGCCGGGGAGCTGTTTTTT. It yields the protein CASSEPGTGGASAGELFF.

This clonotype occurred many times. The rearrangement uses TRBV15 and TRBJ1-1; a possible D gene is TRBD1 (5 bases). Germline loops: CDR1 LNHNV, CDR2 YYDKDF (reference sequence). V was clipped by 1 base and J by 1 base, with 10 bases between them. The CDR3 spans 15 residues. The CDR3 region has the DNA TGTGCCACCAGCAGAGTATGGGGGAAGAACACTGAAGCTTTCTTT. This codes for CATSRVWGKNTEAFF.

This clonotype showed up many times. This chain uses TRBV12-3 or TRBV12-4 with TRBJ2-2, with D uncertain. V shed 6 bases and J shed 1 base, with 9 bases lying between them. This CDR3 contains 14 residues. The CDR3 loop is CASSYSQNTGELFF. The CDR3 DNA is TGTGCCAGCAGCTACAGCCAGAACACCGGGGAGCTGTTTTTT.

Ten or more counts support this clonotype. The genes are TRBV20-1 and TRBJ2-5, with unresolved D. The length of the CDR3 is 14 residues. Germline values: CDR1 DFQATT, CDR2 SNEGSKA (reference sequence). Between the trimmed V and J ends, which lost 6 bases and 2 bases, there was a span of 16 bases. The CDR3 sequence: CSAPRGAGQETQYF. Written as DNA, the CDR3 is TGCAGTGCGCCCCGAGGAGCAGGTCAAGAGACCCAGTACTTC.

In this sample, this clonotype turned up many times. The V call is TRBV5-5, the J call TRBJ1-1; 8 nucleotides agree with TRBD1. The germline V gene has CDR1 SGHKS and CDR2 YYEKEE (reference sequence). With 3 bases clipped from V and 11 bases from J, the junction kept 9 bases outside the gene matches. The CDR3 totals 13 residues. CDR3 sequence reads: CASSSPGGAVAFF. CDR3 coding DNA: TGTGCCAGCAGCTCACCAGGGGGCGCGGTGGCTTTCTTT.

This clonotype has more than one count but fewer than ten. The rearrangement uses TRBV27 and TRBJ2-7; D unclear. V was shortened by 6 bases and J by 2 bases, with 11 bases between the two germline ends. Germline assignment: CDR1 MNHEY and CDR2 SMNVEV (reference sequence). The CDR3 totals 13 residues. This chain's CDR3 is CASRATLPYEQYF. The CDR3 DNA sequence: TGTGCCAGCAGGGCCACACTACCCTACGAGCAGTACTTC.

Here the CDR3 reads CAGTSGRYEQYF. The CDR3 bases are TGTGCCGGCACTAGCGGAAGGTACGAGCAGTACTTC. V is TRBV12-3 or TRBV12-4 and J is TRBJ2-7; 8 nucleotides line up with TRBD2. The CDR3 is 12 amino acids. The J segment lost 4 bases and the V segment lost 11 bases, leaving 7 bases of the junction unmatched.

This clonotype was counted many times. V is TRBV7-2 and J is TRBJ1-1, with D unresolved. Germline V gene sequence: CDR1 SGHTA, CDR2 FQGNSA. With 1 base removed from V and 11 bases from J, the gap between germline ends came to 14 bases. This CDR3 region has 13 residues. The CDR3 region is CASSLGRNGNAFF. In DNA form, the CDR3 reads TGTGCCAGCAGCTTAGGACGAAATGGAAATGCTTTCTTT. Complete variable domain (other parts from reference TRBV7-2 and TRBJ1-1): GAGVSQSPSNKVTEKGKDVELRCDPISGHTALYWYRQSLGQGLEFLIYFQGNSAPDKSGLPSDRFSAERTGGSVSTLTIQRTQQEDSAVYLCASSLGRNGNAFFGQGTRLTVV.

This chain connects TRBV19 to TRBJ1-1, with a tentative D call TRBD1 (5 bases). In germline, CDR1 is LNHDA, CDR2 SQIVND (reference sequence). With 3 bases removed from V and 10 bases from J, the gap between germline ends came to 9 bases. The CDR3 is 11 residues long. The CDR3 loop reads CASSIERGAFF. CDR3 in DNA: TGTGCCAGTAGTATTGAAAGGGGAGCTTTCTTT.

To note about this clonotype: A junction end diverges from the germline sequence, so it may reflect a read error. V is TRBV7-2 and J is TRBJ2-2; tentative D call: TRBD2 (5 bases). CDR1 is SGHTA and CDR2 is FQGNSA in the germline V gene. The CDR3 runs 15 residues. In DNA form, the CDR3 reads TGTGCCAGCAGCTTAGTACTGGGGATCACCGGGGAGCTGTCTTTT. It specifies CASSLVLGITGELSF.

This chain links TRBV2 with TRBJ2-5; D call uncertain. V shed 0 bases and J shed 5 bases, with 7 bases lying between them. Germline CDR1 is SNHLY and CDR2 is FYNNEI. CDR3 length: 13 residues. CDR3 coding DNA: TGTGCCAGCAGTGAAGCGCTTTGGGAGACCCAGTACTTC. Its protein product is CASSEALWETQYF.

This clonotype has at least ten counts. The chain links TRBV6-1 to TRBJ1-4; 9 bases are shared with TRBD1. Germline trimming cut 4 bases from V and 8 bases from J; bases unmatched to any gene: 5. This CDR3 spans 14 amino acids. Germline values: CDR1 MNHNS, CDR2 SASEGT. CDR3 sequence: CASSVQGAQEKLFF. Here the CDR3 DNA reads TGTGCCAGCAGTGTACAGGGGGCTCAGGAAAAACTGTTTTTT.

In its sample, this clonotype was seen a few times. The V and J genes are TRBV11-2 and TRBJ2-1; 7 bases line up with TRBD2. This CDR3 comprises 16 residues. J lost 7 bases, V lost 6 bases, and 15 bases had no gene match. Germline V gives CDR1 SGHAT, CDR2 FQNNGV. CDR3 bases: TGTGCCAGCAGAACTACGGGGAGGGCCGAAGGGAATGAGCAGTTCTTC. This gives the protein CASRTTGRAEGNEQFF.

This clonotype was counted at least ten times. The genes are TRBV6-2 or TRBV6-3 and TRBJ2-7; D is unclear. Germline CDR1 reads MNHEY; CDR2 reads SVGEGT. V lost 2 bases and J 6 bases, leaving 5 bases between the germline ends. The CDR3 sequence is 11 residues long. Here the CDR3 reads CASSYKVEQYF. DNA of the CDR3: TGTGCCAGCAGTTACAAGGTCGAGCAGTACTTC.

This clonotype was found a few times. The rearrangement joins TRBV7-8 to TRBJ2-7; 10 bases are a match to TRBD2. Germline V CDR1 and CDR2: SGHVS, FQNEAQ. Germline trimming cut 5 bases from V and 4 bases from J; bases unmatched to any gene: 11. CDR3 length equals 16 residues. CDR3 nucleotide sequence: TGTGCCAGCAGCCTCCGTGAAGCGGGAGGGTTGTACGAGCAGTACTTC. Translation: CASSLREAGGLYEQYF.

This clonotype was seen at least ten times. This chain uses TRBV11-2 with TRBJ2-5, with D possibly being TRBD1 (5 bases). V was pared by 1 base and J by 3 bases, with 6 bases between. The CDR3 length is 13 residues. Germline V gene lookup returns CDR1 SGHAT and CDR2 FQNNGV. CDR3 protein: CASSLGREETQYF. The CDR3 bases are TGTGCCAGCAGCTTAGGCAGGGAAGAGACCCAGTACTTC.

J is TRBJ2-4 and V is TRBV7-9, with D unresolved. Germline-derived CDR1 and CDR2 are SEHNR and FQNEAQ (reference sequence). The CDR3 sequence is 12 residues long. The V end lost 7 bases, the J end lost 5 bases, and 9 bases lay between the germline ends. This chain's CDR3 is CASKGGQNIQYF. The CDR3 DNA follows: TGTGCCAGCAAGGGCGGTCAAAACATTCAGTACTTC.

Ten or more counts support this clonotype. V and J are TRBV20-1 and TRBJ2-5, with D perhaps assigned TRBD1 or TRBD2 (5 bases each). Germline values: CDR1 DFQATT, CDR2 SNEGSKA (reference sequence). Trimming removed 4 bases at V and 5 bases at J, with 11 bases between. The CDR3 has 12 residues. The CDR3 protein is CSATGEGETQYF. DNA of the CDR3: TGCAGTGCTACCGGCGAGGGGGAGACCCAGTACTTC.

The chain combines TRBV12-3 or TRBV12-4 with TRBJ2-2; D is possibly TRBD2 (6 bases). There are 13 residues in the CDR3. V lost 5 bases and J lost 9, with 13 bases in between. The CDR3 here is CASSPGGNRELFF. Here the CDR3 DNA reads TGTGCCAGCAGTCCTGGGGGGAACCGGGAGCTGTTTTTT.

This clonotype was counted between two and nine times. The genes are TRBV11-2 and TRBJ2-5; tentative D call: TRBD2 (5 bases). The germline V and J ends were trimmed by 1 base and 5 bases, with 20 bases remaining between them. This CDR3 contains 17 residues. The germline gives CDR1 SGHAT, CDR2 FQNNGV. The CDR3 loop reads CASSLGLGALAGETQYF. CDR3 nucleotide sequence: TGTGCCAGCAGCTTAGGTCTCGGCGCGCTAGCTGGGGAGACCCAGTACTTC.

There are many counts of this clonotype. The chain is built from TRBV7-9 and TRBJ2-5, with D possibly TRBD2 on 5 matching bases. The CDR3 runs to 15 residues. V dropped 2 bases and J dropped 1 base, with 11 bases sitting between them. The germline V gene encodes CDR1 SEHNR and CDR2 FQNEAQ (reference sequence). The CDR3: CASSLFEGTQETQYF. Here the CDR3 DNA reads TGTGCCAGCAGCTTATTTGAGGGTACCCAAGAGACCCAGTACTTC.

V usage is TRBV18 and J usage is TRBJ2-7; D ambiguous. The V end lost 2 bases, the J end lost 3 bases, and 8 bases lay between the germline ends. Germline loops: CDR1 KGHSH, CDR2 LQKENI. This CDR3 contains 13 residues. CDR3 protein: CASSPVSYYEQYF. DNA of the CDR3: TGTGCCAGCTCACCAGTGAGCTACTACGAGCAGTACTTC.

This clonotype showed up many times. The chain uses TRBV3-1 and TRBJ1-2, with D hard to call. Deletions cut 4 bases from V and 0 bases from J, with 15 bases between. Germline-derived CDR1 and CDR2 are LGHDT and YNNKEL (reference sequence). The CDR3 is 16 amino acids. The CDR3: CASSPRLAQANYGYTF. In nucleotides, the CDR3 is TGTGCCAGCAGCCCCCGGTTGGCACAAGCTAACTATGGCTACACCTTC.

This clonotype has a handful of counts. The V and J genes are TRBV28 and TRBJ1-2, with 7 bases lining up with TRBD1. The CDR3 contains 14 residues. The germline gives CDR1 MDHEN, CDR2 SYDVKM. V lost 5 bases to trimming and J lost 7 bases; unmatched junction nucleotides: 10. The CDR3 spells CASSTQTGAVGYTF. DNA for the CDR3: TGTGCCAGCAGTACCCAAACAGGGGCGGTTGGCTACACCTTC.